This T cell receptor (beta chain) was identified during a study of shared clonotypes between healthy human individuals (dated by TCRdb to 2019 to 2021). Turning to the overall study: The cohort comprised a couple of women and a few men aged 18 to 49 years. For each donor, CD4 naive and CD4 memory were each given three plates, CD8 naive was given two plates, and CD8 memory was given one plate. To estimate repertoire size and how much clonotypes are shared between individuals, the study performed deep sequencing of blood TCR repertoires from five healthy adults. To increase sequencing depth and limit assay-specific biases, different laboratories used diverse techniques to prepare libraries and sequence TCR repertoires. Between about 0.8 and 9 billion PBMCs per donor were obtained by leukapheresis.

With respect to this clone: It has no known antigen specificity. No clone much larger than this one lies a single base away; base qualities are absent.

Donors were healthy HIV-negative adults with no recently reported acute infections or vaccinations. Every donor was a Caucasian adult residing in Nashville, Tennessee, USA. CD4+ T cells were enriched by magnetic negative selection, after which naive cells were positively selected on CD45RA and the negative fraction was taken as the memory subset. Blood was obtained by leukapheresis, after which PBMCs were separated by Ficoll-Histopaque density gradient centrifugation and cryopreserved in liquid nitrogen vapor phase. Analytical flow cytometry was used to check the purity and quantity of each magnetically sorted T cell population. From each sorted fraction, genomic DNA was isolated and quantified by UV absorbance on a Nanodrop 2000c. Study-wide findings and limitations: Based on pairwise subsampling, the degree of clonotype sharing among donors was expected to be affected by sequencing depth. Estimated clonotype richness was generally larger for naive than for memory subsets. Sharing across four donors was observed for approximately 4.6% of naive CD4, over 3% of naive CD8, about 2.5% of memory CD4, and roughly 0.4% of memory CD8 clonotypes. Higher generation probabilities were observed for clonotypes shared by all four sorted-subset donors than for non-shared clonotypes. Only blood was sampled, and tissue TCR repertoires likely differ from those in blood. Even with the large sequencing depth, rarefaction of the sorted-subset datasets indicated that sequencing was incomplete. The genetic and exposure-history diversity represented was limited by the small number of donors.

Using the deep immunoSEQ assay, multiplex PCR amplified TCR CDR3 regions from genomic DNA. For each cell subset, the extracted genomic DNA was distributed evenly across all wells of several immunoSEQ 96-well plates, and each plate served as one replicate. For sorted subsets, each replicate PCR was loaded with roughly 190 ng genomic DNA, equivalent to 30,000 to 35,000 T cell genomes. Purified libraries were measured with a Qubit 3.0 fluorometer, size-checked on a Bioanalyzer 2100, and measured again with the KAPA Library Quantification kit. Each immunoSEQ 96-well plate was sequenced on its own single-read 150-cycle Illumina NextSeq 550 flow cell. Processing in the source paper ran as follows. Because the immunoSEQ output included only junctional sequences and no quality scores, the filtering could not be the same as the filtering used for full-length reads. To assign V/J genes and CDR3, sequences were annotated using PyIR, a Python wrapper for IgBLAST v1.9, with IMGT germline references. Reads with weak V/J assignments (E-value above 1e-6), missing CDR3, stop codons, out-of-frame junctions, or ambiguous translated residues were removed. A V3J clonotype was defined by an identical inferred V gene, J gene, and CDR3 amino acid sequence. To compute the percentage overlap between repertoires, the number of shared unique clonotypes was divided by the size of the smaller repertoire. RTK rarefaction, the Chao1 estimator, and Recon v2.1 estimates of unobserved clonotypes were used to assess repertoire richness. Generation probabilities for all TCRbeta clonotypes obtained by the gDNA method from a handful of donors were computed using OLGA. TCRdb limited this immuneACCESS table to in-frame rearrangements with V and J called. A share of clones is missing; checked studies link under half to unresolved V genes, and the rest is unexplained. V and J calls plus clone size are reproduced from that table; the DNA served to infer D and trimming. The sample has millions of clones on record, 93% of them singletons. The ten top clones hold 0.35% to 0.5% of the sample.

The CDR3 contains 15 residues, cysteine and phenylalanine counted. The kept DNA is CDR3 alone, 45 bases in frame from the first base. V lost 1 base and J lost 2 bases; the stretch between them is 12 bases long. The germline V gene encodes CDR1 SGHRS and CDR2 YFSETQ. The clonotype was recovered from a man between 18 and 29 years old in good health. Some clones in this sample may be carry-over from other donors' samples. Material: naive CD4+ T cells from PBMCs. What the cell subset or site label conveys for this sample: CD45RA+ positively selected. The chain links TRBV5-1 with TRBJ2-5, with the D gene uncertain. The DNA reads TGCGCCAGCAGCTTGTTCAGAGGCCTACAAGAGACCCAGTACTTC. Translation gives CASSLFRGLQETQYF.